The 25 T cell receptor beta chains given below trace back to one sample, sequenced in a study of blood T cell repertoires in COVID-19. The data were produced by immunoSEQ multiplex PCR, yet TCRdb's version contains in-frame clones alone and is incomplete. The table lists a few hundred thousand clones, roughly four fifths of them singletons, with around 8.8% in the top ten. The sample comprised PBMCs or T cells enriched from blood (not recorded which). These receptors all come from a man aged 35-49 years who had recovered from COVID-19.

J is TRBJ1-2 and V is TRBV6-1; D call uncertain. Germline-derived CDR1 and CDR2 are MNHNS and SASEGT. The V gene lost 2 bases and the J gene lost 3 bases, with 10 bases spanning the gap. The CDR3 loop spans 14 amino acids. CDR3 nucleotides: TGTGCCAGCAGTGAAAATACAGCAGACTATGGCTACACCTTC. Protein product: CASSENTADYGYTF.

The chain has TRBV18 and TRBJ1-1; possibly TRBD1 for D (6 bases). The V gene lost 3 bases and the J gene lost 2 bases, with 10 bases spanning the gap. Germline CDR1 is KGHSH and CDR2 is LQKENI. This CDR3 region has 14 residues. CDR3 sequence: CASSPRTDNTEAFF. In DNA, the CDR3 is TGTGCCAGCTCACCTAGGACAGATAACACTGAAGCTTTCTTT. Filled out from reference TRBV18 and TRBJ1-1, the complete variable domain reads NAGVMQNPRHLVRRRGQEARLRCSPMKGHSHVYWYRQLPEEGLKFMVYLQKENIIDESGMPKERFSAEFPKEGPSILRIQQVVRGDSAAYFCASSPRTDNTEAFFGQGTRLTVV.

This chain connects TRBV2 to TRBJ2-1, with 9 positions matching TRBD2. From germline, CDR1 is SNHLY and CDR2 FYNNEI. The J segment lost 6 bases and the V segment lost 9 bases, leaving 21 bases of the junction unmatched. The CDR3 is 18 amino acids. The CDR3 region has the DNA TGTGCCAGTAGCTTGGAACTCGTCGGGCTAGCGGGAAGCAATGAGCAGTTCTTC. Amino acids: CASSLELVGLAGSNEQFF.

The gene calls are TRBV27 and TRBJ2-5; 10 bases align to TRBD2. V shed 10 bases, J shed 4 bases, and the junction held 12 bases outside the gene matches. The CDR3 has 15 amino acids. The V gene's germline CDR1 is MNHEY and CDR2 SMNVEV (reference sequence). The CDR3 DNA reads as TGTGCCACCCCGTTTTGGCTAGCGGGGGTAGAGACCCAGTACTTC. It yields the protein CATPFWLAGVETQYF.

This clone has only a few counts. The chain joins TRBV3-1 (or the pseudogene TRBV3-2) to TRBJ1-2; possibly TRBD1 for D (5 bases). The CDR3 is 14 residues long. The germline V gene encodes CDR1 LGHDT and CDR2 YNNKEL (reference sequence). Trimming removed 1 base from V and 7 bases from J, with 13 bases in between. CDR3 nucleotide sequence: TGTGCCAGCAGCCAAGGGCTGGCCAGGGCTGGCTACACCTTC. Residues: CASSQGLARAGYTF.

The chain couples TRBV6-1 to TRBJ1-3; D is uncertain. Looked up from germline, CDR1 is MNHNS and CDR2 is SASEGT. Trimming removed 2 bases from V and 0 bases from J, with 11 bases in between. The CDR3 contains 16 residues. This CDR3 reads CASSERRASSGNTIYF. The CDR3 DNA sequence: TGTGCCAGCAGTGAAAGGAGGGCCTCCTCTGGAAACACCATATATTTT.

V gene TRBV11-2 combines with J gene TRBJ2-7; no definite D call. Germline V CDR1 and CDR2: SGHAT, FQNNGV. This CDR3 comprises 14 residues. The V end lost 1 base, the J end lost 6 bases, and 13 bases lay between the germline ends. The CDR3 sequence is CASSLALWAGEQYF. CDR3 DNA: TGTGCCAGCAGCTTAGCTTTATGGGCTGGCGAGCAGTACTTC.

This chain joins TRBV9 and TRBJ2-5, with 7 bases fitting TRBD1. This CDR3 spans 15 amino acids. CDR1 SGDLS and CDR2 YYNGEE come from the germline V gene. Unmatched junction bases numbered 4, after V lost 0 bases and J lost 2 bases. The CDR3 DNA follows: TGTGCCAGCAGCGTAGGGGGACAGAATCAAGAGACCCAGTACTTC. This translates into CASSVGGQNQETQYF.

The chain uses TRBV23-1 and TRBJ2-6; 7 bases match TRBD1. TRBV23-1 is known as an ORF, though its function is uncertain. Unmatched junction bases numbered 7, after V lost 3 bases and J lost 2 bases. This CDR3 region has 17 residues. The CDR3 DNA reads TGCGCCAGCAGTCACCGCCCACAGGGGACTGGGGCCAACGTCCTGACTTTC. Protein product: CASSHRPQGTGANVLTF.

This chain links TRBV7-8 with TRBJ2-2, with a tentative D call TRBD2 (6 bases). CDR3 size: 15 residues. Germline V CDR1 and CDR2: SGHVS, FQNEAQ. The ends were cut back, 2 bases at V and 4 bases at J, with 11 bases in the middle. The CDR3 DNA reads as TGTGCCAGCAGCTTACGGGAGCGCGGCACCGGGGAGCTGTTTTTT. As protein: CASSLRERGTGELFF.

This sequence joins TRBV10-2 and TRBJ2-7; D gene unclear. The V gene's germline CDR1 is WSHSY and CDR2 SAAADI. The CDR3 totals 14 residues. Trimming took 4 bases from V and 0 from J, leaving 10 bases between them. The CDR3 coding sequence is TGCGCCAGCAGTGTGAGCGTGAGCTCCTACGAGCAGTACTTC. It translates to CASSVSVSSYEQYF.

The chain employs TRBV10-2 and TRBJ2-1; D is unresolved. V was cut by 5 bases and J by 6 bases, with 8 bases left in between. The CDR3 covers 12 residues. Germline V gives CDR1 WSHSY, CDR2 SAAADI. The CDR3: CASSLLGNEQFF. The CDR3 DNA reads TGCGCCAGCAGTCTACTCGGCAATGAGCAGTTCTTC.

In its sample, this clone was seen many times. The gene calls are TRBV2 and TRBJ2-5, with D possibly being TRBD2 (5 bases). Germline CDR1 is SNHLY and CDR2 is FYNNEI. This CDR3 region has 13 residues. The V end was cut by 10 bases, the J end by 3 bases, with 15 bases between. The CDR3, as DNA: TGTGCCATCAAGACCCGGGGAGAAGAGACCCAGTACTTC. This gives the protein CAIKTRGEETQYF.

The genes are TRBV27 and TRBJ1-2; no reliable D call. This CDR3 contains 13 residues. V was clipped by 8 bases and J by 2 bases, with 12 bases between them. Germline CDR1 is MNHEY and CDR2 is SMNVEV (reference sequence). For the CDR3, the DNA is TGTGCCAGCGCGGGAGGGAAGAACTATGGCTACACCTTC. This gives the protein CASAGGKNYGYTF.

CDR3 sequence reads: CASSPDKGSYNEQFF. The CDR3 region has the DNA TGTGCCAGCTCACCTGACAAGGGGTCCTACAATGAGCAGTTCTTC. The genes are TRBV18 and TRBJ2-1, with D possibly being TRBD1 (5 bases). The CDR3 loop spans 15 amino acids. V lost 3 bases, J lost 1 base, and 10 bases lay in between. Germline assignment: CDR1 KGHSH and CDR2 LQKENI.

This clone has only one observation. J is TRBJ1-5 and V is TRBV4-1; unclear D gene. This CDR3 is 15 amino acids long. V lost 1 base, J lost 5 bases, and 12 bases lay in between. Germline V gives CDR1 MGHRA, CDR2 YSYEKL. CDR3 in amino acids: CASSQGRTVYQPQHF. The CDR3 DNA reads as TGCGCCAGCAGCCAAGGACGGACTGTTTATCAGCCCCAGCATTTT.

The chain uses TRBV3-1 (or the pseudogene TRBV3-2) and TRBJ2-3; 9 nucleotides match TRBD2. The V gene's germline CDR1 is LGHDT and CDR2 YNNKEL (reference sequence). The CDR3 totals 17 residues. V shed 3 bases and J 4 bases; nucleotides not matched to a gene: 11. The CDR3 sequence is CASSHRGGGGAPDTQYF. For the CDR3, the DNA is TGTGCCAGCAGCCACCGAGGAGGCGGGGGGGCCCCAGATACGCAGTATTTT.

This clone appeared once. The V and J genes are TRBV7-9 and TRBJ1-3, with 8 nucleotides matching TRBD1. The CDR3 is 15 residues long. With V trimmed by 5 bases and J by 4 bases, 7 bases remained unmatched. Germline V gene sequence: CDR1 SEHNR, CDR2 FQNEAQ (reference sequence). The CDR3 nucleotides read TGTGCCAGCAGCCTACAAACAGGGGGAGGAAACACCATATATTTT. Translated, it gives CASSLQTGGGNTIYF. Full variable domain (rest looked up from reference TRBV7-9 and TRBJ1-3): DTGVSQNPRHKITKRGQNVTFRCDPISEHNRLYWYRQTLGQGPEFLTYFQNEAQLEKSRLLSDRFSAERPKGSFSTLEIQRTEQGDSAMYLCASSLQTGGGNTIYFGEGSWLTVV.

The chain has TRBV15 and TRBJ1-2; D ambiguous. Germline lookup yields CDR1 LNHNV and CDR2 YYDKDF (reference sequence). V was pared by 4 bases and J by 0 bases, with 12 bases between. This CDR3 spans 15 amino acids. DNA for the CDR3: TGTGCCACCAGCACAATTAGAACAGCTAACTATGGCTACACCTTC. Translation gives CATSTIRTANYGYTF. The entire variable domain, with the rest obtained from reference TRBV15 and TRBJ1-2, is as follows: DAMVIQNPRYQVTQFGKPVTLSCSQTLNHNVMYWYQQKSSQAPKLLFHYYDKDFNNEADTPDNFQSRRPNTSFCFLDIRSPGLGDTAMYLCATSTIRTANYGYTFGSGTRLTVV.

V is TRBV2 and J is TRBJ1-6, with D possibly TRBD1 on 6 matching bases. This CDR3 is built from 14 residues. The V end was cut by 7 bases, the J end by 9 bases, with 16 bases between. Germline values: CDR1 SNHLY, CDR2 FYNNEI. In nucleotides, the CDR3 is TGTGCCAGCAATACGGGACAAACATTTTCACCCCTCCACTTT. Translated: CASNTGQTFSPLHF. Supplemented by reference TRBV2 and TRBJ1-6, the full variable domain reads EPEVTQTPSHQVTQMGQEVILRCVPISNHLYFYWYRQILGQKVEFLVSFYNNEISEKSEIFDDQFSVERPDGSNFTLKIRSTKLEDSAMYFCASNTGQTFSPLHFGNGTRLTVT.

The V call is TRBV29-1, the J call TRBJ1-5, with D possibly being TRBD1 (6 bases). CDR3 size: 13 residues. The V gene's germline CDR1 is SQVTM and CDR2 ANQGSEA. V was cut by 6 bases and J by 2 bases, with 11 bases left in between. CDR3 sequence: CSVQGDGNQPQHF. CDR3 DNA sequence: TGCAGCGTACAGGGTGATGGCAATCAGCCCCAGCATTTT.

The chain is built from TRBV5-1 and TRBJ2-5; D call uncertain. Germline-derived CDR1 and CDR2 are SGHRS and YFSETQ. V lost 4 bases, J lost 3 bases, and 13 bases lay in between. There are 14 residues in the CDR3. Here the CDR3 reads CASSPSPEKETQYF. CDR3 nucleotides: TGCGCCAGCAGCCCCTCCCCGGAGAAAGAGACCCAGTACTTC.

In this sample, this clone turned up a few times. The chain uses TRBV29-1 and TRBJ2-7; maybe TRBD1 (6 bases). Trimming stripped 7 bases from V and 1 base from J, with 11 bases between. CDR1 and CDR2 from the germline V gene are SQVTM and ANQGSEA. This CDR3 has 12 residues. CDR3 coding DNA: TGCAGCGGTAGGACAGCTTCCTACGAGCAGTACTTC. This translates into CSGRTASYEQYF.

The genes are TRBV27 and TRBJ1-3, with unresolved D. Germline CDR1 reads MNHEY; CDR2 reads SMNVEV (reference sequence). Deletions cut 8 bases from V and 2 bases from J, with 13 bases between. There are 14 residues in the CDR3. The CDR3 sequence is CASSQWPTGNTIYF. CDR3 in DNA: TGTGCCAGCTCGCAGTGGCCCACTGGAAACACCATATATTTT.

The V gene is TRBV5-1, the J gene TRBJ1-4; 8 positions match TRBD1. The CDR3 sequence is 17 residues long. Unmatched junction bases numbered 16, after V lost 4 bases and J lost 8 bases. The germline V gene has CDR1 SGHRS and CDR2 YFSETQ. This CDR3 reads CASSLDRGSSRGEKLFF. DNA for the CDR3: TGCGCCAGCAGCCTAGACAGGGGATCTTCCCGAGGGGAAAAACTGTTTTTT.